Listed below are T cell receptor beta chains from one sample, sequenced in a study of coeliac disease. The method was immunoSEQ multiplex PCR; TCRdb's version includes in-frame clones alone and lacks a portion of them. The sample lists some 1,400 clones, roughly 87% occurring once. The source material was lymphocytes from the gut lamina propria. The receptor source for this set is a woman in her late teens or twenties with active celiac disease. Each CDR3 is given with its conserved first and last residue. The order of the fields is V gene, clone size, D gene, J gene, CDR3 protein, CDR3 DNA. D genes are given only for firm matches. Clone size is stated in some rows and not others, as once, few, many or a class when expanded.

V: TRBV10-3
size: few
D: TRBD1
J: TRBJ1-2
CDR3: CAVRQGGYGYTF
DNA: TGTGCCGTTCGACAGGGAGGTTATGGCTACACCTTC

V: TRBV5-1
size: -
D: TRBD1
J: TRBJ2-7
CDR3: CASSLWDSDYEQYF
DNA: TGCGCCAGCAGCTTGTGGGACAGTGACTACGAGCAGTACTTC

V: TRBV11-3
size: -
D: TRBD1
J: TRBJ1-6
CDR3: CASSLVGTGHSPLHF
DNA: TGTGCCAGCAGCTTAGTAGGGACAGGGCACTCACCCCTCCACTTT

V: TRBV4-2
size: -
D: -
J: TRBJ1-2
CDR3: CASSQEGGSNGYTF
DNA: TGTGCCAGCAGCCAAGAAGGGGGATCGAATGGCTACACCTTC

V: TRBV7-6
size: -
D: TRBD1
J: TRBJ2-7
CDR3: CASSSGTGFLHEQYF
DNA: TGTGCCAGCAGCTCAGGGACAGGGTTTCTTCACGAGCAGTACTTC

V: TRBV4-3
size: -
D: -
J: TRBJ1-6
CDR3: CASSQEGPSFYNSPLHF
DNA: TGCGCCAGCAGCCAGGAGGGTCCCAGCTTTTATAATTCACCCCTCCACTTT

V: TRBV7-2
size: -
D: -
J: TRBJ2-6
CDR3: CASSLEGGSGANVLTF
DNA: TGTGCCAGCAGCTTAGAAGGCGGCTCTGGGGCCAACGTCCTGACTTTC

V: TRBV4-1
size: -
D: -
J: TRBJ1-2
CDR3: CASSLSGEFGGYTF
DNA: TGCGCCAGCAGCCTCTCGGGGGAGTTTGGTGGCTACACCTTC

V: TRBV5-1
size: -
D: -
J: TRBJ1-2
CDR3: CASRPDSYGYTF
DNA: TGCGCCAGCAGACCCGACAGTTATGGCTACACCTTC

V: TRBV6-6
size: -
D: -
J: TRBJ1-4
CDR3: CASRTQGANEKLFF
DNA: TGTGCCAGCAGAACACAGGGTGCTAATGAAAAACTGTTTTTT

V: TRBV7-2
size: -
D: -
J: TRBJ2-1
CDR3: CASSLGLGNEQFF
DNA: TGTGCCAGCAGCTTAGGACTGGGCAATGAGCAGTTCTTC

V: TRBV28
size: -
D: -
J: TRBJ2-7
CDR3: CASSRAYEQYF
DNA: TGTGCCAGCAGTCGAGCCTACGAGCAGTACTTC

V: TRBV18
size: -
D: -
J: TRBJ2-3
CDR3: CASSPPGFGGKDTQYF
DNA: TGTGCCAGCTCACCACCCGGTTTCGGGGGTAAAGATACGCAGTATTTT

V: TRBV6-1
size: -
D: TRBD1
J: TRBJ2-1
CDR3: CASSEGQVRDEQFF
DNA: TGTGCCAGCAGCGAGGGACAGGTCCGGGATGAGCAGTTCTTC

V: TRBV15
size: -
D: TRBD2
J: TRBJ2-7
CDR3: CATSRDRSGGPHEQYF
DNA: TGTGCCACCAGCAGAGATCGGAGCGGGGGTCCACATGAGCAGTACTTC

V: TRBV7-6
size: -
D: -
J: TRBJ2-7
CDR3: CASSIYGPLRGHFYEQYF
DNA: TGTGCCAGCAGCATATACGGGCCACTCCGGGGACACTTCTACGAGCAGTACTTC

V: TRBV29-1
size: -
D: -
J: TRBJ1-2
CDR3: CSVETQESYGYTF
DNA: TGCAGCGTCGAAACACAGGAATCATATGGCTACACCTTC

V: TRBV5-4
size: -
D: TRBD1
J: TRBJ1-2
CDR3: CASSLDRGSYYGYTF
DNA: TGTGCCAGCAGCTTGGACAGGGGCTCCTACTATGGCTACACCTTC

V: TRBV7-9
size: -
D: -
J: TRBJ2-3
CDR3: CASSLVGQGTDTQYF
DNA: TGTGCCAGCAGCTTAGTTGGGCAGGGGACAGATACGCAGTATTTT

V: TRBV28
size: -
D: -
J: TRBJ1-1
CDR3: CASSFGMNTEAFF
DNA: TGTGCCAGCAGTTTCGGGATGAACACTGAAGCTTTCTTT

V: TRBV2
size: -
D: TRBD1
J: TRBJ2-2
CDR3: CASSMSWTGGAGELFF
DNA: TGTGCCAGCAGTATGTCCTGGACAGGGGGCGCCGGGGAGCTGTTTTTT

V: TRBV9
size: -
D: TRBD2
J: TRBJ2-7
CDR3: CASSVAAGVSYEQYF
DNA: TGTGCCAGCAGCGTAGCCGCGGGAGTGTCCTACGAGCAGTACTTC

V: TRBV19
size: -
D: -
J: TRBJ1-1
CDR3: CASSFPGNTEAFF
DNA: TGTGCCAGTAGTTTTCCCGGGAACACTGAAGCTTTCTTT